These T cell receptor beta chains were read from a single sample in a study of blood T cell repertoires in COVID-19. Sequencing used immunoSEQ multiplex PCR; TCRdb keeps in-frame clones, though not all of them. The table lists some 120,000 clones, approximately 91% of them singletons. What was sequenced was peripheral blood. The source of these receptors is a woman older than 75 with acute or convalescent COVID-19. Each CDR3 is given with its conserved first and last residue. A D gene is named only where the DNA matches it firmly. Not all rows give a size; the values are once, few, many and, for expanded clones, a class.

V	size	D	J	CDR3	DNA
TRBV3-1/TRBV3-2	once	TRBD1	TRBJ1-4	CASRTGTANEKLFF	TGTGCCAGCAGAACCGGGACAGCTAATGAAAAACTGTTTTTT
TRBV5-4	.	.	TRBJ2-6	CASSLGANSGANVLTF	TGTGCCAGCAGCTTGGGGGCAAACTCTGGGGCCAACGTCCTGACTTTC
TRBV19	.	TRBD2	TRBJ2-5	CASKAAGGTVQETQYF	TGTGCCAGTAAGGCCGCGGGAGGGACAGTACAAGAGACCCAGTACTTC
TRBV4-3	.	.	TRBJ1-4	CASSQGWGFNEKLFF	TGCGCCAGCAGCCAAGGATGGGGCTTTAATGAAAAACTGTTTTTT
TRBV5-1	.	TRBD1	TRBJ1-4	CASSWAGTEEKLFF	TGCGCCAGCAGCTGGGCCGGGACAGAGGAAAAACTGTTTTTT
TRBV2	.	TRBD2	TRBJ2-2	CASSAGLANTGELFF	TGTGCCAGCAGCGCGGGACTAGCGAACACCGGGGAGCTGTTTTTT
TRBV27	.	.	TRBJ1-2	CATPSEVHYGYTF	TGTGCCACCCCATCTGAGGTCCACTATGGCTACACCTTC
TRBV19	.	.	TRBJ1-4	CASSFRWDEKLFF	TGTGCCAGTAGTTTCAGGTGGGATGAAAAACTGTTTTTT
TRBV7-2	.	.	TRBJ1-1	CASSLEQGLDKGTEAFF	TGTGCCAGCAGCTTAGAGCAGGGTTTAGATAAGGGCACTGAAGCTTTCTTT
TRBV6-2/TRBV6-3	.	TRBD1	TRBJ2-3	CASSKTGGTDTQYF	TGTGCCAGCAGTAAGACAGGGGGCACAGATACGCAGTATTTT
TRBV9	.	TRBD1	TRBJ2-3	CASSARQGPGTDTQYF	TGTGCCAGCAGCGCCAGACAGGGACCCGGCACAGATACGCAGTATTTT
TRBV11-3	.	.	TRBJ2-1	CASSLGGGNEQFF	TGTGCCAGCAGCTTAGGAGGGGGCAATGAGCAGTTCTTC
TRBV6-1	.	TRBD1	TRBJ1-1	CASSEGTGKYTEAFF	TGTGCCAGCAGTGAAGGGACAGGGAAATACACTGAAGCTTTCTTT
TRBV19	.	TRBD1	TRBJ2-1	CASSTRYVWTGGGEQFF	TGTGCCAGTAGTACCCGTTACGTTTGGACAGGGGGCGGTGAGCAGTTCTTC
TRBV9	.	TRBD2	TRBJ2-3	CASSVGFGGGAADTQYF	TGTGCCAGCAGCGTAGGTTTCGGCGGGGGGGCCGCAGATACGCAGTATTTT
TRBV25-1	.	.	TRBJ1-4	CASKEGANEKLFF	TGTGCCAGCAAGGAGGGCGCCAATGAAAAACTGTTTTTT
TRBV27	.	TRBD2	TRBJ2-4	CASGRREAGGIQYF	TGTGCCAGCGGGAGACGGGAGGCGGGTGGCATTCAGTACTTC
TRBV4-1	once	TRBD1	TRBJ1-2	CASSRFGLTGTGDFGYTF	TGCGCCAGCAGCCGATTTGGACTGACCGGGACAGGGGATTTCGGCTACACCTTC
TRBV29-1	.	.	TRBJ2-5	CSVEVGGMETQYF	TGCAGCGTTGAAGTTGGGGGGATGGAGACCCAGTACTTC
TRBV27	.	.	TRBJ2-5	CASSLEAYQETQYF	TGTGCCAGCAGTTTAGAAGCCTACCAAGAGACCCAGTACTTC
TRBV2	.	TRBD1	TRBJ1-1	CARMVGGGTEAFF	TGTGCCAGGATGGTAGGGGGCGGGACTGAAGCTTTCTTT
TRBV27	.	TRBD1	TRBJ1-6	CASSQQGGVSPLHF	TGTGCCAGCAGTCAACAGGGGGGAGTTTCACCCCTCCACTTT
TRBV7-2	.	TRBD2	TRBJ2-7	CASGGGPNSYEQYF	TGTGCCAGCGGCGGGGGGCCCAACTCCTACGAGCAGTACTTC
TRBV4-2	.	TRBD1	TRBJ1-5	CASSQRTGNQPQHF	TGTGCCAGCAGCCAACGGACAGGGAATCAGCCCCAGCATTTT
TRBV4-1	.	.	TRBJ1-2	CASSQVPADYYGYTF	TGCGCCAGCAGCCAAGTTCCCGCAGATTACTATGGCTACACCTTC
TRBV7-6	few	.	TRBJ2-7	CASSLDPWLTEEQYF	TGTGCCAGCAGCTTAGACCCATGGCTAACAGAGGAGCAGTACTTC
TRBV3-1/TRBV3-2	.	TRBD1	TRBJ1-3	CASSPYGQGGNTIYF	TGTGCCAGCAGCCCATACGGACAGGGCGGAAACACCATATATTTT
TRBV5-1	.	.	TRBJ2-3	CASSLGAGLTDTQYF	TGCGCCAGCAGCTTGGGCGCGGGACTCACAGATACGCAGTATTTT
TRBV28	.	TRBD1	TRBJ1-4	CASSLSPGQVGVTNEKLFF	TGTGCCAGCAGTTTATCCCCGGGACAGGTCGGGGTAACTAATGAAAAACTGTTTTTT
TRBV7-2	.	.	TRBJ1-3	CASSFSGGTGNTIYF	TGTGCCAGCAGCTTTAGTGGGGGCACTGGAAACACCATATATTTT
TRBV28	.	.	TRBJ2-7	CASSSLSVARYEQYF	TGTGCCAGCAGTTCACTCAGCGTGGCCCGCTACGAGCAGTACTTC
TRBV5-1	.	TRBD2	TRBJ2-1	CASRLTSGRPSDEQFF	TGCGCCAGCAGATTGACTAGCGGGAGGCCTTCGGATGAGCAGTTCTTC
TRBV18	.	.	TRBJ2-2	CASPNTGELFF	TGTGCCAGCCCAAACACCGGGGAGCTGTTTTTT
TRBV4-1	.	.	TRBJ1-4	CASSQVYLGEKLFF	TGCGCCAGCAGCCAGGTCTATCTTGGTGAAAAACTGTTTTTT
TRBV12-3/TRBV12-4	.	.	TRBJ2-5	CASSPLETQYF	TGTGCCAGCAGTCCCTTAGAGACCCAGTACTTC
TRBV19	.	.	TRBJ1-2	CASSTTLTVSYGYTF	TGTGCCAGTAGTACCACCTTGACAGTATCCTATGGCTACACCTTC
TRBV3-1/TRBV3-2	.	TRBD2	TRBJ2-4	CASSRTWGGLAKNIQYF	TGTGCCAGCAGCCGGACTTGGGGGGGATTAGCCAAAAACATTCAGTACTTC
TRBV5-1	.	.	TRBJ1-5	CASSLGDQGIGNQPQHF	TGCGCCAGCAGCTTGGGCGATCAGGGAATAGGCAATCAGCCCCAGCATTTT
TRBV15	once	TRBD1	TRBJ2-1	CATSRDYDRVNEQFF	TGTGCCACCAGCAGAGACTATGACAGGGTCAATGAGCAGTTCTTC
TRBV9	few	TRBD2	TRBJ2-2	CASSVGGRAYTGELFF	TGTGCCAGCAGCGTAGGCGGGAGGGCCTATACCGGGGAGCTGTTTTTT
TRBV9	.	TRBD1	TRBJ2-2	CASSVAGTVNTGELFF	TGTGCCAGCAGCGTAGCGGGGACAGTAAACACCGGGGAGCTGTTTTTT
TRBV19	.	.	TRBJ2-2	CASRRPLQGNDGELFF	TGTGCCAGTAGGCGCCCCTTACAGGGTAATGACGGGGAGCTGTTTTTT
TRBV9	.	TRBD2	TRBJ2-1	CASSASSGFFAYNEQFF	TGTGCCAGCAGCGCCAGTAGCGGGTTTTTCGCCTACAATGAGCAGTTCTTC
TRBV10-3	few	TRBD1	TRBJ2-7	CATGTDYEQYF	TGTGCCACAGGGACAGACTACGAGCAGTACTTC
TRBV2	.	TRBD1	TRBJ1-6	CASNPDRGDSPLHF	TGTGCCAGCAACCCAGACAGGGGCGATTCACCCCTCCACTTT
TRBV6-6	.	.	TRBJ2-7	CASSSGRGPTYEQYF	TGTGCCAGCAGTTCCGGGCGGGGGCCCACCTACGAGCAGTACTTC
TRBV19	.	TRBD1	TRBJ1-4	CASKETWTGSIWEKLFF	TGTGCCAGTAAGGAAACCTGGACAGGATCAATTTGGGAAAAACTGTTTTTT
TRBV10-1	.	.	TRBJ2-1	CASSEAAGGYNEQFF	TGCGCCAGCAGTGAGGCGGCGGGCGGCTACAATGAGCAGTTCTTC
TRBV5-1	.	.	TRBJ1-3	CASRPTGTSGNTIYF	TGCGCCAGCAGACCTACAGGGACCTCTGGAAACACCATATATTTT
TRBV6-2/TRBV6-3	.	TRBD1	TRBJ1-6	CASSGQGALSPLHF	TGTGCCAGCAGTGGTCAGGGGGCCCTTTCACCCCTCCACTTT
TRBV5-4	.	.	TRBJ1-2	CASSLTGDYGYTF	TGTGCCAGCAGCTTAACGGGGGACTATGGCTACACCTTC
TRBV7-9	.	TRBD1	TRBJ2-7	CASSSQGAHEQYF	TGTGCCAGCAGCTCCCAGGGGGCTCACGAGCAGTACTTC
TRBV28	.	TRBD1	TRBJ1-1	CASSATGGYTEAFF	TGTGCCAGCAGCGCAACAGGGGGTTACACTGAAGCTTTCTTT
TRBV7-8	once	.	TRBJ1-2	CASSWGGRYGYTF	TGTGCCAGCAGCTGGGGGGGGCGCTATGGCTACACCTTC
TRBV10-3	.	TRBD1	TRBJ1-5	CATGTGQDQPQHF	TGTGCCACCGGGACAGGCCAGGATCAGCCCCAGCATTTT
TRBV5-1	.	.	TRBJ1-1	CASSLQQGREAFF	TGCGCCAGCAGCCTTCAACAGGGACGTGAAGCTTTCTTT
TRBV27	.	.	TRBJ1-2	CASRPGFYANYGYTF	TGTGCCAGCAGACCGGGTTTTTACGCTAACTATGGCTACACCTTC
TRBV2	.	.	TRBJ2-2	CASTSKDSGPGELFF	TGTGCCAGCACCAGCAAGGACAGCGGTCCCGGGGAGCTGTTTTTT
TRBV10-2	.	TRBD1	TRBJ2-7	CASSQGTGAYEQYF	TGCGCCAGCAGCCAAGGGACAGGGGCCTACGAGCAGTACTTC
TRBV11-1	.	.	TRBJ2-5	CASSSTGIRQETQYF	TGTGCCAGCAGCTCAACAGGGATAAGGCAAGAGACCCAGTACTTC